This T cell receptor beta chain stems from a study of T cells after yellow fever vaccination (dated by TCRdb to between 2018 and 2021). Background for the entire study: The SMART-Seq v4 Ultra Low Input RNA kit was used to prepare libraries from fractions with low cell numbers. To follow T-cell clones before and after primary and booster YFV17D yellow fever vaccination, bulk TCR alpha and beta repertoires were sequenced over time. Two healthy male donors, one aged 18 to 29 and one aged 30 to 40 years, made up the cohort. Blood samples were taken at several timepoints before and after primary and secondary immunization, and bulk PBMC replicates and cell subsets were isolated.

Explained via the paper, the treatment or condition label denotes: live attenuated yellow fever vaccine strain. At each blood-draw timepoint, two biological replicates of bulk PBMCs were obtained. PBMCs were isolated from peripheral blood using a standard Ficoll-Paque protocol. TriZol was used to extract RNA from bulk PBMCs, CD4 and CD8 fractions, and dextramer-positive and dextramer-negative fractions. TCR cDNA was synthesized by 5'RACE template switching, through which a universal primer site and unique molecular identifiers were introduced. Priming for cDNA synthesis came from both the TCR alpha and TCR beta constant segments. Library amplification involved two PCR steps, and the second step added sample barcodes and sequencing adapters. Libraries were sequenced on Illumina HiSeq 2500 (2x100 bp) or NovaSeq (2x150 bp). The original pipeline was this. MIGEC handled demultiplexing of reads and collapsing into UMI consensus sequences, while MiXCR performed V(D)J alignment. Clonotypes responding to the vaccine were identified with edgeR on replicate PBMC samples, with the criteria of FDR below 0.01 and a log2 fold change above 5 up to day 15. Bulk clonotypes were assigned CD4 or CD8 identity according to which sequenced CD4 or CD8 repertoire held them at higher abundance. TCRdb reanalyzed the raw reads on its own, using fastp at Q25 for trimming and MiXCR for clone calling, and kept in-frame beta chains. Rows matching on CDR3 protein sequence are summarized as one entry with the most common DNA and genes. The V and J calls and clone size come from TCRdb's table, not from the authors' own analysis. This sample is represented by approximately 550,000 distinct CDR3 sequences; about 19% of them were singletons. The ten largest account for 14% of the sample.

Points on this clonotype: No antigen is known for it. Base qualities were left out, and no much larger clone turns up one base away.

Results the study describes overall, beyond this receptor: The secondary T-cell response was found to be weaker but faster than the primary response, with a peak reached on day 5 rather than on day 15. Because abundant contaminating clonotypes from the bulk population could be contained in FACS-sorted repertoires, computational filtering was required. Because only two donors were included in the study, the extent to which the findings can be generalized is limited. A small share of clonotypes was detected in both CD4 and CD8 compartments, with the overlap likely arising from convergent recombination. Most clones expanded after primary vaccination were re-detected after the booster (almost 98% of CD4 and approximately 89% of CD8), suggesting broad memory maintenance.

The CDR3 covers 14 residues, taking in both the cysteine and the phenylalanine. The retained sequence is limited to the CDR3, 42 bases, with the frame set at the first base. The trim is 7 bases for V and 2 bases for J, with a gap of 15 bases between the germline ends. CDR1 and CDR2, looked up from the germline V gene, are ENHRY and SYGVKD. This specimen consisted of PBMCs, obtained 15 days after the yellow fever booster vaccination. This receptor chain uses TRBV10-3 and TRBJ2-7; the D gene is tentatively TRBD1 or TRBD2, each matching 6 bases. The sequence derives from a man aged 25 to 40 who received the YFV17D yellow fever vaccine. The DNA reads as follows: TGTGCCATCACCCCCGAGGGGGGAGCCTACGAGCAGTACTTC. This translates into CAITPEGGAYEQYF.